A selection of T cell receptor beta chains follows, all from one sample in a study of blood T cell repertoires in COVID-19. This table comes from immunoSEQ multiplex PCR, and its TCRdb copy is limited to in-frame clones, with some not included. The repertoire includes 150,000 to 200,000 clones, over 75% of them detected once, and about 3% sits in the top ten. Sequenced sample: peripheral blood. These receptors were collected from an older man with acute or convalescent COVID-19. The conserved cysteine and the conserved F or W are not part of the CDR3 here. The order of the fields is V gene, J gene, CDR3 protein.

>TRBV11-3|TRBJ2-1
ASSFLGTGEGNEQF
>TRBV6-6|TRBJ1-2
ASSYPERYGYT
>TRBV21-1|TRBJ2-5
ASSSHRLAGRYQETQY
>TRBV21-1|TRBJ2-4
ASSKRRGWIKNIQY
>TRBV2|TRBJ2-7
ASTKEGYEQY
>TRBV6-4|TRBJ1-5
ASSPGPEQPQH
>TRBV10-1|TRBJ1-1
ASSESSVEAF
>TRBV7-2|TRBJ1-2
ASSLTGPNYGYT
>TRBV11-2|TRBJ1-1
ASSLEYGQGEAF
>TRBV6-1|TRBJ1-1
ASSESRGHTEAF
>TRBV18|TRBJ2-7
ASSPGLAVLYEQY
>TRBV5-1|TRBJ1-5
ASSLTSGTGSNQPQH
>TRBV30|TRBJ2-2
AWSEYLVTGELF
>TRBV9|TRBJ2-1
ASSVSGTGDNEQF
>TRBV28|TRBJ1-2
ASSLPGQYYGYT
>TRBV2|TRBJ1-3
ASSDTPGNTIY
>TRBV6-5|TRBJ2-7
ASKQGASEQY
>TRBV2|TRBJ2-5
ASRARIAEQETQY
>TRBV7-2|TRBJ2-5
ASSFTLLAQETQY
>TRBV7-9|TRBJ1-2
ASRLGGYGYT
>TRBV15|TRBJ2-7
ATSRDGGRGYEQY
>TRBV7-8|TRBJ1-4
ASSLIVGQDGEKLF
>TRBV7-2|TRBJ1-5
ASSLGGGTNQPQH
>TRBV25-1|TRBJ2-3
ASRRGAGDTQY
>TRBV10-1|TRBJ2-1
ASSESGLENEQF
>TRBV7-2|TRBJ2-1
ASSLAAADYNEQF
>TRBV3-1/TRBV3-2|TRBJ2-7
ASSQPPAGGGYEQY
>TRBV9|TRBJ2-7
ASSPYEQY
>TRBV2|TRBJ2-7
ASQLGLTYEQY
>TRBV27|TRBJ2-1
ASLTSGMNEQF
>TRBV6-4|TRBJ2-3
ASSPDRGDTQY
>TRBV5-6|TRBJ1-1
ASSLGPEAF
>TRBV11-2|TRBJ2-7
ASSWGDRYEQY
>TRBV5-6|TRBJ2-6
ASSFRDRAFSGANVLT
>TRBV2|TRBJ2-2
ASSESITGELF
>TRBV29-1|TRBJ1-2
SAKQGDGYT
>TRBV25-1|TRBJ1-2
ASTLGGSANYGYT
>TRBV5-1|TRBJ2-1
ASSLMDREDEQF
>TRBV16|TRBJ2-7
ASSPKWGGEQY
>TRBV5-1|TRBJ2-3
ASSRVLGGSTDTQY
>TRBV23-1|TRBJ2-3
ASSWGPSDTQY
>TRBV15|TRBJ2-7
ATSRDRNLISEQY
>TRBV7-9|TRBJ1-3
ASSLMKGQSTSGNTIY
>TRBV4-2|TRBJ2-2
ASSQEGAGGVNTGELF
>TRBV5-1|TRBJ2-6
ASSLVEGTGANVLT
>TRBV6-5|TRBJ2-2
ASTSFPNTGELF
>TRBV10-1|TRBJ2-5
ASSPGGEETQY
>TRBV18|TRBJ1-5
ASSPNQGRNQPQH
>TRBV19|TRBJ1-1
ASSIQGGDTEAF
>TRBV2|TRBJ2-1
ASNQLAGGLGEQF
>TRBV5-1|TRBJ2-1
ASSLKTGDPIYNEQF
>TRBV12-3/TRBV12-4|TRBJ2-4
ASSLSRDIQY
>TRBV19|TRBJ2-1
ASSRAGTYEQF
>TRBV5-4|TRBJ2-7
ASSLKRGGGYEQY
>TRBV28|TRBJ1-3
ASSLDTAGGNTIY
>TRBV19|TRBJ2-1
ASSTRGLAGSYNEQF
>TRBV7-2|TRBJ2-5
ASSLLSGGPQETQY
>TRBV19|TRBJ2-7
ASSKLATTNEQY